Shown below are 14 T cell receptor beta chains from a single sample sequenced in a study of T-cell memory formation after mild COVID-19. TCRdb re-derived calls from the 5' RACE reads in MiXCR, one entry per CDR3 protein. The sample consists of some 160,000 distinct CDR3 sequences, 25% to 40% of them appearing once. Sequenced: PBMCs or a T cell subset sorted from them (not recorded which). All receptors come from an adult woman who had mild COVID-19 (a few samples of this study predate the infection). Cell type and time point are not known.

J is TRBJ2-7 and V is TRBV28; possibly TRBD2 for D (5 bases). The CDR3 totals 12 residues. V lost 6 bases and J lost 7, with 13 bases in between. The germline V gene encodes CDR1 MDHEN and CDR2 SYDVKM. The DNA of the CDR3 is TGTGCCAGCAGACCCACCACTAGGGAGCAGTACTTC. As protein: CASRPTTREQYF.

The gene calls are TRBV7-9 and TRBJ2-3; D perhaps matches TRBD2 (5 bases). V was pared by 0 bases and J by 3 bases, with 13 bases between. Germline V lookup: CDR1 SEHNR, CDR2 FQNEAQ (reference sequence). This CDR3 has 16 amino acids. The CDR3 loop is CASSLAGSPTTDTQYF. CDR3 sequence (DNA): TGTGCCAGCAGCTTAGCAGGGAGTCCGACAACAGATACGCAGTATTTT.

The chain has TRBV24-1 and TRBJ2-3; D perhaps matches TRBD2 (7 bases). CDR3 size: 15 residues. V shed 4 bases and J shed 2 bases, with 12 bases lying between them. Per germline, CDR1 KGHDR and CDR2 SFDVKD. The CDR3 spells CATSDPAGATDTQYF. The CDR3 coding sequence is TGTGCCACCAGTGACCCCGCGGGGGCCACAGATACGCAGTATTTT.

This sequence joins TRBV2 and TRBJ1-1, with 8 bases that match TRBD1. With V trimmed by 6 bases and J by 0 bases, 6 bases remained unmatched. The CDR3 extends over 15 amino acids. Germline CDR1 and CDR2: SNHLY and FYNNEI. CDR3 nucleotides: TGTGCCAGCAGGGACCGACAGGGGATGAACACTGAAGCTTTCTTT. It specifies CASRDRQGMNTEAFF.

V gene TRBV7-9 combines with J gene TRBJ2-3; tentatively, D is TRBD1 (7 bases). Germline CDR1 reads SEHNR; CDR2 reads FQNEAQ (reference sequence). The CDR3 consists of 16 residues. V was shortened by 4 bases and J by 1 base, with 15 bases between the two germline ends. The CDR3 nucleotides read TGTGCCAGCAGCTCCAAAGACAGGGAGGGCACAGATACGCAGTATTTT. This codes for CASSSKDREGTDTQYF.

This clonotype appeared a few times. J is TRBJ2-1 and V is TRBV7-6; weak D call: TRBD1 (5 bases). There are 14 residues in the CDR3. Trimming stripped 3 bases from V and 8 bases from J, with 14 bases between. Germline loops: CDR1 SGHVS, CDR2 FNYEAQ. CDR3 sequence reads: CASSLKRGADEQFF. The CDR3 DNA reads as TGTGCCAGCAGCTTGAAAAGGGGTGCCGATGAGCAGTTCTTC.

This clonotype was observed a handful of times. The chain uses TRBV4-1 and TRBJ2-1; D is uncertain. The CDR3 has 14 residues. The V end lost 0 bases, the J end lost 5 bases, and 8 bases lay between the germline ends. The germline gives CDR1 MGHRA, CDR2 YSYEKL. The CDR3 region has the DNA TGCGCCAGCAGCCAAGAAGGCGCAGACAATGAGCAGTTCTTC. Translation gives CASSQEGADNEQFF.

In the case of this clonotype: A read error may account for a junction end that differs from germline. The genes are TRBV12-3 or TRBV12-4 and TRBJ1-1, with D unclear. The CDR3 sequence is 15 residues long. This CDR3 is CASSSDQAGRTEAFF. The CDR3 DNA reads as TGTGCCAGCAGCAGCGACCAAGCCGGGCGCACTGAAGCCTTCTTT.

The chain joins TRBV11-1 to TRBJ2-3; tentatively, D is TRBD1 (6 bases). V was clipped by 5 bases and J by 0 bases, with 21 bases between them. The germline V gene has CDR1 SGHAT and CDR2 FQDESV (reference sequence). The CDR3 totals 18 residues. CDR3 in amino acids: CASSTTGSPRRSTDTQYF. The CDR3 DNA follows: TGTGCCAGCAGCACCACAGGGAGCCCGCGACGTAGCACAGATACGCAGTATTTT.

This clonotype was seen a handful of times. The chain links TRBV2 to TRBJ2-7; TRBD1 might be the D (5 bases). Germline loops: CDR1 SNHLY, CDR2 FYNNEI. With 6 bases removed from V and 5 bases from J, the gap between germline ends came to 11 bases. CDR3 length: 12 amino acids. Here the CDR3 reads CASRWTSNEQYF. For the CDR3, the DNA is TGTGCCAGCAGGTGGACATCAAACGAGCAGTACTTC.

The gene calls are TRBV12-3 or TRBV12-4 and TRBJ1-1, with a weak D call TRBD1 (5 bases). V shed 6 bases and J shed 3 bases, with 20 bases lying between them. The CDR3 runs to 16 residues. Here the CDR3 DNA reads TGTGCCAGCAGCCTCCGGGACCCAGAAAGGGACACTGAAGCTTTCTTT. This sequence encodes CASSLRDPERDTEAFF.

The chain recombines TRBV20-1 with TRBJ2-7; 12 positions agree with TRBD2. Germline CDR1 DFQATT, CDR2 SNEGSKA (reference sequence). The ends lost 3 bases at V and 4 bases at J; junction bases unmatched: 13. There are 17 residues in the CDR3. The CDR3 sequence: CSARRLAGGPNVYEQYF. CDR3 nucleotides: TGCAGTGCTAGGAGGCTAGCGGGAGGGCCTAATGTATACGAGCAGTACTTC.

The V and J genes are TRBV30 and TRBJ2-3; D perhaps matches TRBD2 (6 bases). From germline, CDR1 is GTSNPN and CDR2 SVGIG (reference sequence). The germline V and J ends were trimmed by 4 bases and 0 bases, with 14 bases remaining between them. The CDR3 runs to 15 residues. CDR3 DNA sequence: TGTGCCTGGACCGCGGGGCGGATTAGCACAGATACGCAGTATTTT. The encoded protein is CAWTAGRISTDTQYF. Full variable domain (outside the CDR3, taken from reference TRBV30 and TRBJ2-3): SQTIHQWPATLVQPVGSPLSLECTVEGTSNPNLYWYRQAAGRGLQLLFYSVGIGQISSEVPQNLSASRPQDRQFILSSKKLLLSDSGFYLCAWTAGRISTDTQYFGPGTRLTVL.

This clonotype was detected only a few times. The V gene is TRBV3-1, the J gene TRBJ2-1, with 10 bases that match TRBD1. CDR3 size: 15 residues. V shed 4 bases and J 1 base; nucleotides not matched to a gene: 1. Germline-derived CDR1 and CDR2 are LGHDT and YNNKEL (reference sequence). CDR3 sequence: CASSRGQGSYNEQFF. CDR3 nucleotides: TGTGCCAGCAGCCGGGGACAGGGGTCCTACAATGAGCAGTTCTTC.